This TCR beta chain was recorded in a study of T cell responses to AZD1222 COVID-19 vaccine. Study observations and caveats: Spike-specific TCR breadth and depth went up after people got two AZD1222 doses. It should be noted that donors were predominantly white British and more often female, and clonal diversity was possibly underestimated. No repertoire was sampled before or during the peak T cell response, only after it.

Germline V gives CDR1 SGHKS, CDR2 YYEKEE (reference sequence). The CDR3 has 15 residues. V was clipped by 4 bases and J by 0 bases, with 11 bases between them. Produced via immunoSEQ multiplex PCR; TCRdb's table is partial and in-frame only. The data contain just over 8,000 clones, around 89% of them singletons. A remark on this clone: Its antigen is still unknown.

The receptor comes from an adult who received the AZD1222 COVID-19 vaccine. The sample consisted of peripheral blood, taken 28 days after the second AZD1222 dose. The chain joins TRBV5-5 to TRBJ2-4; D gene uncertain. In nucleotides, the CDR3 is TGTGCCAGCAGCCCACCCGGTACAGCCAAAAACATTCAGTACTTC. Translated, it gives CASSPPGTAKNIQYF.